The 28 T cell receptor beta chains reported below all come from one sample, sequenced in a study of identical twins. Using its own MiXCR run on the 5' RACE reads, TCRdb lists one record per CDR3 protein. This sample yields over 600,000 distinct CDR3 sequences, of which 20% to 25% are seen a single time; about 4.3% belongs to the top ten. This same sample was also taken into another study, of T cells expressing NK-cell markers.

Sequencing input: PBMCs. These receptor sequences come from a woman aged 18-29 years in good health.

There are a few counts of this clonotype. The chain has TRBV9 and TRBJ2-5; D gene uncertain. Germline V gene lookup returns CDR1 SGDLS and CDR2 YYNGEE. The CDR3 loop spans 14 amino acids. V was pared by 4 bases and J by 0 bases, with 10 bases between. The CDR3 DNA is TGTGCCAGCAGCCCCGTGGGGAACCAAGAGACCCAGTACTTC. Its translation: CASSPVGNQETQYF.

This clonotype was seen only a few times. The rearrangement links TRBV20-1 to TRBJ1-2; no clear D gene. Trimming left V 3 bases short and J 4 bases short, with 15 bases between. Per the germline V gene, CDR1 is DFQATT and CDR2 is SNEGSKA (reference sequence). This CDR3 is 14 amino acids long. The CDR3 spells CSARESGRIYGYTF. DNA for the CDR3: TGCAGTGCTAGGGAGAGTGGGCGGATCTATGGCTACACCTTC.

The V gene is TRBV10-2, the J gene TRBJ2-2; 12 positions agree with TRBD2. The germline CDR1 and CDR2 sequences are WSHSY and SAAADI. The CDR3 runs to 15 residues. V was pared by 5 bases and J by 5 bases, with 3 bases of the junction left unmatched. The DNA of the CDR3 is TGCGCCAGCAGTACTAGCGGGGGGCCTACCGGGGAGCTGTTTTTT. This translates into CASSTSGGPTGELFF.

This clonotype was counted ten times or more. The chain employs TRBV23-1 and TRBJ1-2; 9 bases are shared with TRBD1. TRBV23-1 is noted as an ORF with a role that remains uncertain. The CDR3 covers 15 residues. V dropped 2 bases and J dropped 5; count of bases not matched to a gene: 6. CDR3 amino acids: CASSQRTGADYGYTF. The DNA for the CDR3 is TGCGCCAGCAGTCAACGGACAGGGGCTGATTATGGCTACACCTTC.

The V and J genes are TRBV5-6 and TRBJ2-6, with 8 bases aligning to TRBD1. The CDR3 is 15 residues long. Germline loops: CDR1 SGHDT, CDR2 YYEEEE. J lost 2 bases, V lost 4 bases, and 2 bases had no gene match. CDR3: CASSRTGTGANVLTF. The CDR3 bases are TGTGCCAGCAGCAGGACAGGGACTGGGGCCAACGTCCTGACTTTC.

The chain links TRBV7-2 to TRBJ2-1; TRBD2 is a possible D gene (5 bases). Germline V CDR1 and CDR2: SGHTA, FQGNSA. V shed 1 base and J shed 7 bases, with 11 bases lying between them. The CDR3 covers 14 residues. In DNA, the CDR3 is TGTGCCAGCAGCTTAGTTGGACTCGTGAATGAGCAGTTCTTC. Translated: CASSLVGLVNEQFF.

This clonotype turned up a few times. The CDR3 is CASSLTRFYEQYF. DNA for the CDR3: TGTGCCAGCAGCTTAACCCGCTTCTACGAGCAGTACTTC. The chain is built from TRBV7-2 and TRBJ2-7; D gene unclear. Looked up from germline, CDR1 is SGHTA and CDR2 is FQGNSA. The CDR3 covers 13 residues. V gave up 2 bases and J gave up 3 bases, with 8 bases separating them.

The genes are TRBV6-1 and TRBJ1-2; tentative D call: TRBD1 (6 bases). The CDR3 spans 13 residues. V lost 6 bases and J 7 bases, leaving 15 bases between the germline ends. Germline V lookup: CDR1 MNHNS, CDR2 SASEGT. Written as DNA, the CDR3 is TGTGCCAGCAGCCCGTGGGGGCAGGGTGGCTACACCTTC. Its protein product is CASSPWGQGGYTF.

The CDR3 nucleotides are TGTGCCAGCAGGGAGACTCGGCGCCCGGTTGAGCAGTTCTTC. As protein: CASRETRRPVEQFF. The J gene is TRBJ2-1, the V gene TRBV28; unclear D gene. Trimming removed 6 bases at V and 9 bases at J, with 18 bases between. The CDR3 covers 14 residues. Germline V lookup: CDR1 MDHEN, CDR2 SYDVKM.

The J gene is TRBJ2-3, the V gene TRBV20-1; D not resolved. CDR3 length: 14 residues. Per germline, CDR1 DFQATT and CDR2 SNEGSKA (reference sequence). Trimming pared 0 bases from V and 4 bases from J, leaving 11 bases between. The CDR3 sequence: CSARDLVSPDTQYF. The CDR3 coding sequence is TGCAGTGCTAGAGATTTGGTGAGCCCAGATACGCAGTATTTT.

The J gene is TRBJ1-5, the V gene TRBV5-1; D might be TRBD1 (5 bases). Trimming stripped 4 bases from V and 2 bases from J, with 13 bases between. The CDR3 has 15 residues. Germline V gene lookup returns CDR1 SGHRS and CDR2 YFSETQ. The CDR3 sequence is CASSPGGGRNQPQHF. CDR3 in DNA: TGCGCCAGCAGCCCGGGGGGGGGACGCAATCAGCCCCAGCATTTT. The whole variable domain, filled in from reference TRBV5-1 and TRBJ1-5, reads KAGVTQTPRYLIKTRGQQVTLSCSPISGHRSVSWYQQTPGQGLQFLFEYFSETQRNKGNFPGRFSGRQFSNSRSEMNVSTLELGDSALYLCASSPGGGRNQPQHFGDGTRLSIL.

The CDR3: CASRTGTASYEQYF. The CDR3 DNA follows: TGTGCCAGCAGGACCGGGACAGCGTCCTACGAGCAGTACTTC. The chain recombines TRBV6-1 with TRBJ2-7, with 7 bases lining up with TRBD1. Germline V gene sequence: CDR1 MNHNS, CDR2 SASEGT. V lost 6 bases, J lost 1 base, and 6 bases stayed unmatched. This CDR3 is 14 amino acids long.

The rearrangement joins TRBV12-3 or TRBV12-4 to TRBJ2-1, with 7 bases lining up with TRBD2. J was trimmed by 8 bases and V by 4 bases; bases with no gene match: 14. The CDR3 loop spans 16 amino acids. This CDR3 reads CASSSRRGSIIYEQFF. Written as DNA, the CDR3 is TGTGCCAGCAGTTCTCGGCGGGGGTCAATTATTTATGAGCAGTTCTTC.

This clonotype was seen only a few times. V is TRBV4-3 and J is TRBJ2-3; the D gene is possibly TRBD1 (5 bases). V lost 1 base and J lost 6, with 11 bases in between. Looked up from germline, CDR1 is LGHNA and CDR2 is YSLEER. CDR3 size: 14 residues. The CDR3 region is CASSQALKGDTQYF. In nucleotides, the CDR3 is TGCGCCAGCAGCCAAGCTCTCAAGGGGGATACGCAGTATTTT.

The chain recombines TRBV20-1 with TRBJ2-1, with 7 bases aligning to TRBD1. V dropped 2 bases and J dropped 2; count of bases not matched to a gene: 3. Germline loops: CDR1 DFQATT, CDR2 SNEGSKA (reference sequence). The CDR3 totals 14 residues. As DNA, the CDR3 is TGCAGTGCTAGACGGCAGGGGGCCTACAATGAGCAGTTCTTC. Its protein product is CSARRQGAYNEQFF.

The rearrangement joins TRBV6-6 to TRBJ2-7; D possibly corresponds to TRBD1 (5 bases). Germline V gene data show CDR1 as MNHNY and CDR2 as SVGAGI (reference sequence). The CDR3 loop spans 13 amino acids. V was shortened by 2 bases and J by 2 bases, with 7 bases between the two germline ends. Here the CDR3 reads CASSYAQAYEQYF. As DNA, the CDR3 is TGTGCCAGCAGTTACGCACAGGCCTACGAGCAGTACTTC.

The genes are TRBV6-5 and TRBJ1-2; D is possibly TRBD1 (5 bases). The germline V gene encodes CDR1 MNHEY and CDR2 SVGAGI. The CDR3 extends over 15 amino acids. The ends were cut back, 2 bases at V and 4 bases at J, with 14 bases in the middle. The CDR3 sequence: CASSYSQGPFYGYTF. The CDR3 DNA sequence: TGTGCCAGCAGTTACAGTCAGGGTCCCTTCTATGGCTACACCTTC.

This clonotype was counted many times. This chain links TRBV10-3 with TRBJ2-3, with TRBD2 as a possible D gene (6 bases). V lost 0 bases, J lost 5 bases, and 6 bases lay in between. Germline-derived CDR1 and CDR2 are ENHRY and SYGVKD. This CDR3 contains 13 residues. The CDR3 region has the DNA TGTGCCATCAGTGAGTCGGGGGGAGATACGCAGTATTTT. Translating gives CAISESGGDTQYF.

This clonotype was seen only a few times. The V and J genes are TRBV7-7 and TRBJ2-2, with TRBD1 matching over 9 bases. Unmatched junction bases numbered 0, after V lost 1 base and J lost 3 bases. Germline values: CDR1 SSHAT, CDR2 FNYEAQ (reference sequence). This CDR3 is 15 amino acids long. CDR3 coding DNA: TGTGCCAGCAGCTTAGGACAGGGGGACACCGGGGAGCTGTTTTTT. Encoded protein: CASSLGQGDTGELFF.

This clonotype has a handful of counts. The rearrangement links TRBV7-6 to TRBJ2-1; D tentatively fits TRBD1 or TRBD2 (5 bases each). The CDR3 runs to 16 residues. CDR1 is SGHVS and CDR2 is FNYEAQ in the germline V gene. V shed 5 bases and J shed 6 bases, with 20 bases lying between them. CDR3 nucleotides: TGTGCCAGCAGCCCTATTCGGGGCTCGAACTTCAATGAGCAGTTCTTC. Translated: CASSPIRGSNFNEQFF. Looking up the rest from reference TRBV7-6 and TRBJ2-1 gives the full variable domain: GAGVSQSPRYKVTKRGQDVALRCDPISGHVSLYWYRQALGQGPEFLTYFNYEAQQDKSGLPNDRFSAERPEGSISTLTIQRTEQRDSAMYRCASSPIRGSNFNEQFFGPGTRLTVL.

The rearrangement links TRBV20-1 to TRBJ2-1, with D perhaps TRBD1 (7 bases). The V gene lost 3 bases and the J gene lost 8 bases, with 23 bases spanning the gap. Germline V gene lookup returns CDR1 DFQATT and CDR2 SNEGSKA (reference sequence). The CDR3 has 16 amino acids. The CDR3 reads CSASFSGARGGDEQFF. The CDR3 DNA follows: TGCAGTGCTAGTTTTTCGGGAGCCCGAGGGGGCGATGAGCAGTTCTTC.

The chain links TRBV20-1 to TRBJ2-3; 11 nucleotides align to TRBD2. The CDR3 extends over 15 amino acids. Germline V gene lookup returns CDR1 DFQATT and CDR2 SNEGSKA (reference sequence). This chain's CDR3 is CSTLSTSGDTDTQYF. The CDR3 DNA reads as TGCAGCACACTTTCGACTAGCGGGGACACAGATACGCAGTATTTT.

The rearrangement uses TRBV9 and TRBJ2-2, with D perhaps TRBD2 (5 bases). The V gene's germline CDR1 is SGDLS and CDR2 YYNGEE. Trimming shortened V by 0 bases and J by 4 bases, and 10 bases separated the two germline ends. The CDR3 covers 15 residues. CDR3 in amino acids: CASSVGAAGTGELFF. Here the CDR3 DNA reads TGTGCCAGCAGCGTAGGCGCGGCGGGCACCGGGGAGCTGTTTTTT.

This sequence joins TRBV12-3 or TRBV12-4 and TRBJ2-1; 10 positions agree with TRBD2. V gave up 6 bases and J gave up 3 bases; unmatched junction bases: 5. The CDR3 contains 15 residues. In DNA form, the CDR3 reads TGTGCCAGCAGAGCGACTAGCGGGTTCTACAATGAGCAGTTCTTC. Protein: CASRATSGFYNEQFF.

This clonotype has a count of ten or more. The CDR3, as DNA: TGCAGTGCTAGAGACCAAACTGATACGCAGTATTTT. Amino acids: CSARDQTDTQYF. The chain carries TRBV20-1 and TRBJ2-3; D not certain. Germline loops: CDR1 DFQATT, CDR2 SNEGSKA (reference sequence). The CDR3 is 12 amino acids. The V end was cut by 0 bases, the J end by 6 bases, with 7 bases between.

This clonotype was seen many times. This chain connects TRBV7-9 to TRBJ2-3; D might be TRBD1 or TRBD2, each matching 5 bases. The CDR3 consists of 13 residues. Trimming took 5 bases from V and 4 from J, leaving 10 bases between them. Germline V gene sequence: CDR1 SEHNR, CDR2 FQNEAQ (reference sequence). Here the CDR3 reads CASSVGTPDTQYF. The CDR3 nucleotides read TGTGCCAGCAGCGTGGGGACGCCAGATACGCAGTATTTT.

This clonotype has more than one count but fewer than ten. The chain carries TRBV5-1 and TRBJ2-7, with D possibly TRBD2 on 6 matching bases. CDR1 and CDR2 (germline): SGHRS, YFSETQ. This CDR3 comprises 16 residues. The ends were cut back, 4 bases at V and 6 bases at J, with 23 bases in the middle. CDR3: CASSRAGSQEGGEQYF. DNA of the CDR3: TGCGCCAGCAGCCGAGCCGGGAGCCAGGAAGGTGGCGAGCAGTACTTC.

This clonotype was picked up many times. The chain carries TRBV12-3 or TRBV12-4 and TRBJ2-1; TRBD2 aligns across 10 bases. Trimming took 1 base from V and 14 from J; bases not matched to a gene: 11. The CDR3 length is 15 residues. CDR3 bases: TGTGCCAGCAGTTTAGGTCTAGCGGGAGACCCTAGGAAGTTCTTC. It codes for CASSLGLAGDPRKFF.